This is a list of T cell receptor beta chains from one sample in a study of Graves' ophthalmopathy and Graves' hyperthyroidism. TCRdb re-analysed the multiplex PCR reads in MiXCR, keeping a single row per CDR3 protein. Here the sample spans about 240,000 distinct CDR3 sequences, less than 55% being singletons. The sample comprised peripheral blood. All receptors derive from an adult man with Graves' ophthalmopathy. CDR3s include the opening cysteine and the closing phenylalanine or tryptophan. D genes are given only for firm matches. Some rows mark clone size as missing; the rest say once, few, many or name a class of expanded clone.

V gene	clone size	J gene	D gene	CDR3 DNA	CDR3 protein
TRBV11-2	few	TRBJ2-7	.	TGTGCCAGCAGCTTAGACGGGACGCACTACGAGCAGTACTTC	CASSLDGTHYEQYF
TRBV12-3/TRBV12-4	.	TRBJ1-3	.	TGTGCCAGCAGATACAGGACAATAGCTAACACCATATATTTT	CASRYRTIANTIYF
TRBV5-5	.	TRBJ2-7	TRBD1	TGTGCCAGCAGCTTTGGGACAGGGGTCGAGCAGTACTTC	CASSFGTGVEQYF
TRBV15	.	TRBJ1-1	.	TGTGCCACCAGCAGAGATAGTGGGCCGAGGGCTTTCTTT	CATSRDSGPRAFF
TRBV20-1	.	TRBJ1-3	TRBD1	TGCAGTGCTAGGGGTTGGGACAGGGGATCTGGAAACACCATATATTTT	CSARGWDRGSGNTIYF
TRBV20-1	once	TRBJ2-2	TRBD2	TGCAGTGCTAGAAGTTCTAGCGGGACATGGAACACCGGGGAGCTGTTTTTT	CSARSSSGTWNTGELFF
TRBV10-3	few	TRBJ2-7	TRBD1	TGTGCCATCAGCCAGCCGGACAGGGCGGGGTCCTACGAGCAGTACTTC	CAISQPDRAGSYEQYF
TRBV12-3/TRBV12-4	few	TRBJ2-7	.	TGTGCCAGCAGTCACCCCCGGCACGAGCAGTACTTC	CASSHPRHEQYF
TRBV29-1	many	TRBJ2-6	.	TGCAGCGCGCGCCACTCTGGGGCCAACGTCCTGACTTTC	CSARHSGANVLTF
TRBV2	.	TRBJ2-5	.	TGTGCCAGCAGCCCCTATAGCGCAAAGGGAGAGACCCAGTACTTC	CASSPYSAKGETQYF
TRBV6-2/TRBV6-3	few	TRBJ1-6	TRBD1	TGTGCCAGCTGGGACAGCCGAAATTCACCCCTCCACTTT	CASWDSRNSPLHF
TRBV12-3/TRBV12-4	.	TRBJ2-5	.	TGTGCCAGCAGTTTAGGAGGGCTTGAGACCCAGTACTTC	CASSLGGLETQYF
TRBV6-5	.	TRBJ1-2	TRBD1	TGTGCCAGCATCCCTTCCGGGACAGGGAGTCCCTATGGCTACACCTTC	CASIPSGTGSPYGYTF
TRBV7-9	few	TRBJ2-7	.	TGTGCCAGCAGCTTAGCGTCTGGGGCGGGGGAGCAGTACTTC	CASSLASGAGEQYF
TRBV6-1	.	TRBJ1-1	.	TGTGCCAGCAGTAGGGGACATTTGGGAACCCCCACTGAAGCTTTCTTT	CASSRGHLGTPTEAFF
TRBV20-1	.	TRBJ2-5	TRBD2	TGCAGTGCTGGCATAAGCGGGGTAGGAGAGACCCAGTACTTC	CSAGISGVGETQYF
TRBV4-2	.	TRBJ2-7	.	TGTGCCAGCAGCCAAGGGGGACCCTACGAGCAGTACTTC	CASSQGGPYEQYF
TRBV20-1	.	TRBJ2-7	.	TGCAGTGCCAAGTACGGGCCTGGGGCCTACGAGCAGTACTTC	CSAKYGPGAYEQYF
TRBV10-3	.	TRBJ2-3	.	TGTGCCAGCAGTATCCCAGGCACAGATACGCAGTATTTT	CASSIPGTDTQYF
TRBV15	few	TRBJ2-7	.	TGTGCCACCAGCACCCGGTGGGGGGCGGACGAGCAGTACTTC	CATSTRWGADEQYF
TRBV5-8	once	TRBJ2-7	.	TGCGCCAGCAGCCAAGCAGACAGTTTCTCCTACGAGCAGTACTTC	CASSQADSFSYEQYF
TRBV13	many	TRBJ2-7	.	TGTGCCAGCACAGTAGGGGGACTTCCACACGAGCAGTACTTC	CASTVGGLPHEQYF
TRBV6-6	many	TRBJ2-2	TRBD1	TGTGCCAGCAGTTACTCTTTGGGACAGGGAAACACCGGGGAGCTGTTTTTT	CASSYSLGQGNTGELFF